This T cell receptor beta chain was sequenced in a study of radiotherapy plus CTLA-4 blockade in lung cancer. The study, taken as a whole, reports: Subsequent to radiotherapy plus ipilimumab, tumor-derived TCR clones underwent expansion in blood.

Only in-frame clones appear in the TCRdb table, and some are missing; sequencing was by immunoSEQ multiplex PCR. The repertoire includes around 63,000 clones, around 69% of them detected once, and about 15% sits in the top ten. Germline CDR1 is MDHEN and CDR2 is SYDVKM. The CDR3 is 17 amino acids. The ends lost 2 bases at V and 2 bases at J; junction bases unmatched: 12. As regards this clone: The target antigen is unknown.

The source of this sequence is a human donor with non-small cell lung cancer whose response to radiotherapy plus ipilimumab could not be evaluated. Some clones in this sample may be carry-over from other donors' samples. The specimen was peripheral blood, collected from a patient treated with radiotherapy plus ipilimumab. The chain combines TRBV28 with TRBJ2-7; 7 nucleotides line up with TRBD1. The CDR3: CASSLTPHRGPPYEQYF. In DNA form, the CDR3 reads TGTGCCAGCAGTTTAACCCCCCACAGGGGTCCACCCTACGAGCAGTACTTC.